Reported below is one TCR beta chain. The target antigen is unknown. This entry comes from a study of CD8+ T cells in alopecia areata. Whole-study context: Tofacitinib treatment spanned 6 to 18 months, with 6 months off drug afterward.

The sequencing template was cDNA reverse transcribed from extracted RNA. Sequenced by immunoSEQ multiplex PCR; TCRdb stores in-frame clones only, minus some. The data contain 120,000 to 150,000 clones, more than 40% of them singletons. The study's findings and limits: Scalp samples also contribute reads from the resident alphabeta T cells found in normal skin. Scalp lesions, especially in alopecia totalis/universalis, had higher clonality than normal scalp.

The TCR was taken from a human donor with alopecia areata. Sequencing input: CD4+ T cells sorted from blood.

The CDR3 DNA sequence: TGTGCCAGCAGTTACCCCCCCAGCGGAGGTCAAGCTTTCTTT. Translating it yields CASSYPPSGGQAFF. The chain has TRBV6-6 and TRBJ1-1; D gene ambiguous. The germline CDR1 and CDR2 sequences are MNHNY and SVGAGI (reference sequence). The length of the CDR3 is 14 residues. V dropped 2 bases and J dropped 9 bases, with 16 bases sitting between them.